Sequencing of this T cell receptor (beta chain) was carried out in a study of blood T cell repertoires in COVID-19. In the authors' methods: Amplification with reference gene primers provided the estimates of nucleated cell counts. Data came from immunoSEQ multiplex PCR; TCRdb stores just in-frame clones and leaves some out. That table furnishes V, J and clone size, whereas the DNA furnished D and trimming. The data hold 300,000 to 400,000 clones, with 87% observed a single time. The germline V gene has CDR1 MNHEY and CDR2 SVGAGI. The CDR3 runs 16 residues. Germline trimming cut 4 bases from V and 5 bases from J; bases unmatched to any gene: 11.

The sequence was collected from a woman in her fifties or sixties who had recovered from COVID-19. The chain has TRBV6-5 and TRBJ2-3; 8 bases are shared with TRBD2. The sample was peripheral blood. CDR3: CASSLVSGSVGDTQYF. The CDR3 nucleotides read TGTGCCAGCAGTTTGGTCAGCGGGAGTGTCGGAGATACGCAGTATTTT.